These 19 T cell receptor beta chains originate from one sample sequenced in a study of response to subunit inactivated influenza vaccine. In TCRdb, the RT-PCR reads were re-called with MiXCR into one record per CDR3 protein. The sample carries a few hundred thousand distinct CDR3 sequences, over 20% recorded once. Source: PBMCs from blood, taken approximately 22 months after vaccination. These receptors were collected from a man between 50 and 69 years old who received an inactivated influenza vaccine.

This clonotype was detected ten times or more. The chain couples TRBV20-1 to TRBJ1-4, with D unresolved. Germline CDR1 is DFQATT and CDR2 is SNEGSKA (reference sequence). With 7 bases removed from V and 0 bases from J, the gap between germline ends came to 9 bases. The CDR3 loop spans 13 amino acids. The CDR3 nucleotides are TGCAGTGTCCCAAGGGCAACTAATGAAAAACTGTTTTTT. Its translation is CSVPRATNEKLFF.

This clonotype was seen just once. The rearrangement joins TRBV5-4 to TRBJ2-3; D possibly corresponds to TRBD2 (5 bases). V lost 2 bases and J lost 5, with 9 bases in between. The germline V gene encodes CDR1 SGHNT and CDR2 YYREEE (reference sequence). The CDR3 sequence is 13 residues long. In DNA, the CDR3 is TGTGCCAGCAGCTTCTATGAGGGAGATACGCAGTATTTT. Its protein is CASSFYEGDTQYF.

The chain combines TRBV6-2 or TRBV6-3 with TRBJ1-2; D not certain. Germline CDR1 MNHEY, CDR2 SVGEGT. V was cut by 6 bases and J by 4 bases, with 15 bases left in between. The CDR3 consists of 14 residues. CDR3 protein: CASRGGMWIYGYTF. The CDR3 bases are TGTGCCAGCAGGGGAGGAATGTGGATCTATGGCTACACCTTC.

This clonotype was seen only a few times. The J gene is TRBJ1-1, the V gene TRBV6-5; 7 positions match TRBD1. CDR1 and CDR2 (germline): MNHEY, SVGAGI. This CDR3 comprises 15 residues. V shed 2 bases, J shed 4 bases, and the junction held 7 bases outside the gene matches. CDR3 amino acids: CASSYGRGQGTEAFF. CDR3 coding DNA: TGTGCCAGCAGTTACGGTAGGGGGCAAGGCACTGAAGCTTTCTTT.

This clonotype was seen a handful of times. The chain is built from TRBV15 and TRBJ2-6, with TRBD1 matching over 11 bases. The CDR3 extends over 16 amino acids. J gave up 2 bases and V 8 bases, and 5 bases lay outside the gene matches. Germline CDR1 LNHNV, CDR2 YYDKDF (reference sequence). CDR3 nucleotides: TGTGCCACCGTCGGGACAGGGGGACCTGGGGCCAACGTCCTGACTTTC. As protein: CATVGTGGPGANVLTF.

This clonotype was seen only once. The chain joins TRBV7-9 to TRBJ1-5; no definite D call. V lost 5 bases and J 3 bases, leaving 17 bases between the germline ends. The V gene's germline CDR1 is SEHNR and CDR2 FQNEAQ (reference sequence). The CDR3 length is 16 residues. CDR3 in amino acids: CASSRIRPGDNQPQHF. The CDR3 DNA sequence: TGTGCCAGCAGCCGAATTCGACCGGGCGACAATCAGCCCCAGCATTTT.

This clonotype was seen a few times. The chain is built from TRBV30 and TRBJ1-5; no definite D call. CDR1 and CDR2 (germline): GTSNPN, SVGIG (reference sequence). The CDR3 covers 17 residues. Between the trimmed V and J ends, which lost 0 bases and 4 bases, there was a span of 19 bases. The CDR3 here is CAWSVMEGGRANQPQHF. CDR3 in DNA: TGTGCCTGGAGTGTAATGGAAGGAGGAAGGGCTAATCAGCCCCAGCATTTT.

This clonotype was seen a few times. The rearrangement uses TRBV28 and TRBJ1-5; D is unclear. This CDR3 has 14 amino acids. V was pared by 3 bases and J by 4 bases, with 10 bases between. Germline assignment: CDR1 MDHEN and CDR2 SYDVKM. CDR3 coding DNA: TGTGCCAGCAGTTTTACAGCGGGGAATCAGCCCCAGCATTTT. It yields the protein CASSFTAGNQPQHF.

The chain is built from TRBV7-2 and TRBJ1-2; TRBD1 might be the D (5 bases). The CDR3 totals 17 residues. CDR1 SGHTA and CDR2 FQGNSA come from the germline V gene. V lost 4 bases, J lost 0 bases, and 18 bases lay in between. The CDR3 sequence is CASSSRGGGITNYGYTF. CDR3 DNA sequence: TGTGCCAGCAGCTCTAGGGGTGGGGGGATAACTAACTATGGCTACACCTTC.

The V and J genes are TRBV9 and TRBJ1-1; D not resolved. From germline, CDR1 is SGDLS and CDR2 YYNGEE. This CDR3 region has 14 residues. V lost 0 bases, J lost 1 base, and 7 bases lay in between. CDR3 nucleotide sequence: TGTGCCAGCAGCGTAGGACTTAAGAACACTGAAGCTTTCTTT. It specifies CASSVGLKNTEAFF.

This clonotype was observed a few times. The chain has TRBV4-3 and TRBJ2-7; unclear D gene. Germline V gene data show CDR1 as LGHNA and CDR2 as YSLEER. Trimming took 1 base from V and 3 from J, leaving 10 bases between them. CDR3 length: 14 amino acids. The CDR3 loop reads CASSQGGYGYEQYF. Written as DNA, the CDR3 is TGCGCCAGCAGCCAAGGGGGATACGGCTACGAGCAGTACTTC.

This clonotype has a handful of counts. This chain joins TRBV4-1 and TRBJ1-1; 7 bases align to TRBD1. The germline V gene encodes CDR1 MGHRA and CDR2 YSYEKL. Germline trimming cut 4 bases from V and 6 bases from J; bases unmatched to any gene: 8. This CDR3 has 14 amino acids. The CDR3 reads CASSLPQGRSEAFF. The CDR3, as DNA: TGCGCCAGCAGCCTACCACAGGGGAGATCTGAAGCTTTCTTT.

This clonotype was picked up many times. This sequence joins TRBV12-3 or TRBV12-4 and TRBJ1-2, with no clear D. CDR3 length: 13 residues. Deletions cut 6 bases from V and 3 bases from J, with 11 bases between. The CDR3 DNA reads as TGTGCCAGCAGGCCCGCAGGTTACTATGGCTACACCTTC. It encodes CASRPAGYYGYTF.

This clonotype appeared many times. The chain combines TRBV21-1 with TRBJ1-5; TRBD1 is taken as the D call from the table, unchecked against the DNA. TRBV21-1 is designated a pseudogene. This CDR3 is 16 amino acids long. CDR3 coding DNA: TGTGCCAGCAGCCTACGAGACAGGGGGAACAGACAGCCCCAGCATTTT. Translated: CASSLRDRGNRQPQHF.

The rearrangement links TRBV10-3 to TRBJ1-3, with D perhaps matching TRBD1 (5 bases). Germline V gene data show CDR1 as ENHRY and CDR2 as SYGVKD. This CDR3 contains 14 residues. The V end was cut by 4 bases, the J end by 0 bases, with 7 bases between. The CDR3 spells CAISVGGSGNTIYF. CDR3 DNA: TGTGCCATCAGTGTCGGGGGCTCTGGAAACACCATATATTTT.

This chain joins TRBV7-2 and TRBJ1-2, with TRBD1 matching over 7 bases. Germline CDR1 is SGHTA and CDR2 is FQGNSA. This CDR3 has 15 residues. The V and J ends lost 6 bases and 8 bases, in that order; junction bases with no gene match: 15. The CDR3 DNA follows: TGTGCCAGCAGTTGGGGTTGGGGAGGGGGCTTCGGCTACACCTTC. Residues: CASSWGWGGGFGYTF.

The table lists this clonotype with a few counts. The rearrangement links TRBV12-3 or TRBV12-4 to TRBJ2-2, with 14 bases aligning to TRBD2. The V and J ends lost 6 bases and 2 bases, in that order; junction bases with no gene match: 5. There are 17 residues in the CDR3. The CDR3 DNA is TGTGCCAGCAGACGGACTAGCGGGAGGTTCAACACCGGGGAGCTGTTTTTT. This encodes CASRRTSGRFNTGELFF.

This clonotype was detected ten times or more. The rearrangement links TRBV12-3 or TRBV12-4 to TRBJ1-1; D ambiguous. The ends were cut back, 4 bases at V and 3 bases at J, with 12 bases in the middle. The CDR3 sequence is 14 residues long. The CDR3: CASSSRAQYTEAFF. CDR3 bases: TGTGCCAGCAGTTCCCGGGCTCAGTACACTGAAGCTTTCTTT.

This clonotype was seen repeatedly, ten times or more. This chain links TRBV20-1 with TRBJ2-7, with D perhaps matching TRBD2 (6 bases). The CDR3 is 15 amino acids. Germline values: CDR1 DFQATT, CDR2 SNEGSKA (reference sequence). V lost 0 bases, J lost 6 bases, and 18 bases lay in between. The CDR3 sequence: CSAREWLSGVGEQYF. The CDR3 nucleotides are TGCAGTGCTAGAGAATGGTTATCGGGGGTTGGCGAGCAGTACTTC.